This record looks at one TCR beta chain sequence and its context. As yet, its antigen is unknown. The method was immunoSEQ multiplex PCR; TCRdb's version includes in-frame clones alone and lacks a portion of them. The sample carries 85,000 to 120,000 clones, roughly 90% recorded once. The sample originates from a study of T cell responses to AZD1222 COVID-19 vaccine. The CDR3 spans 17 residues. With 0 bases removed from V and 5 bases from J, the gap between germline ends came to 14 bases. Germline CDR1 and CDR2: KGHSH and LQKENI. Overall study findings and caveats: Clonal diversity was possibly underestimated, and white British individuals and females predominated among donors. Repertoire sampling occurred only after the peak T cell response.

The sequenced sample was peripheral blood, obtained on day 0 of AZD1222 vaccination. The chain employs TRBV18 and TRBJ1-6; weak D call: TRBD1 (6 bases). The sequence was obtained from an adult in good health. The CDR3, as DNA: TGTGCCAGCTCACCACCTCTTTTGACAGGCAATAATTCACCCCTCCACTTT. It encodes CASSPPLLTGNNSPLHF.